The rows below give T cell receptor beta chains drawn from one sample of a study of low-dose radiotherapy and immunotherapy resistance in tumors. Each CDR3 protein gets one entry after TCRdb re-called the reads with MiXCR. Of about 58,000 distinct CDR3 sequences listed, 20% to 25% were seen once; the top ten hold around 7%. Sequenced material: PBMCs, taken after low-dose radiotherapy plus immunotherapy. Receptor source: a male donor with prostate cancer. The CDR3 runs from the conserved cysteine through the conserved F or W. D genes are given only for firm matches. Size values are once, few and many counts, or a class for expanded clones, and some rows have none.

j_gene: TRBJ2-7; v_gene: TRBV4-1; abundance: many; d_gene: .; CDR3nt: TGCGCCAGCAGCCAAGATCTTGGCGGTGCCTCCTACGAGCAGTACTTC; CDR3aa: CASSQDLGGASYEQYF
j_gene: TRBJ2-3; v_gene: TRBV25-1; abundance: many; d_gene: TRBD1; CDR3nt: TGTGCCAGCAGTGATCCCGGCAGGACAGGGACCTTCACAGATACGCAGTATTTT; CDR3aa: CASSDPGRTGTFTDTQYF
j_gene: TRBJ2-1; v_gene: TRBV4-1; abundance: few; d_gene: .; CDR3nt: TGCGCCAGCAGCCAGGACCACTTGGGGTACAATGAGCAGTTCTTC; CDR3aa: CASSQDHLGYNEQFF
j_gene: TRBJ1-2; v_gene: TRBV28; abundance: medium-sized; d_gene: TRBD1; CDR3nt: TGTGCCAGCAGTGCCGGGACAGAAGTCGGCGGCTACACCTTC; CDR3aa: CASSAGTEVGGYTF
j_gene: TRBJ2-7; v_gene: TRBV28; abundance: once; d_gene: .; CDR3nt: TGTGCCAGCAGTTTTGGGACGCTCGCCTACGAGCAGTACTTC; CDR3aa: CASSFGTLAYEQYF
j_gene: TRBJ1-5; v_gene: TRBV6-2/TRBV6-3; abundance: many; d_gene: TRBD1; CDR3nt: TGTGCCAGCAGTTATTTGTCAGGGGGCCAGCCCCAGCATTTT; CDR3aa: CASSYLSGGQPQHF
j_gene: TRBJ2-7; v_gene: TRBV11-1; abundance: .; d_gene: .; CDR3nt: TGTGCCAGCAGCTTAACTGTGGTCAGAGGAGAGCAGTACTTC; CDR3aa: CASSLTVVRGEQYF
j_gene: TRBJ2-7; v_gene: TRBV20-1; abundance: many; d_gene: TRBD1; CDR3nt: TGCAGTGCTGAACCCGACAGGGGGGTCTACGAGCAGTACTTC; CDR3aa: CSAEPDRGVYEQYF
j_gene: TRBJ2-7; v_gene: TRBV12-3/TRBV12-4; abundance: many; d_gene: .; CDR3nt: TGTGCCAGCAGTTCAGGGCAGGTCTACGAGCAGTACTTC; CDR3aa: CASSSGQVYEQYF
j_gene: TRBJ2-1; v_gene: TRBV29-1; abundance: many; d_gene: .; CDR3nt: TGCAGCGTCTCGCCTGTCCAGGGACTTCGCTACAATGAGCAGTTCTTC; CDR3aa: CSVSPVQGLRYNEQFF
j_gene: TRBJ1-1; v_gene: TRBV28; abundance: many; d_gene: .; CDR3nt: TGTGCCAGCAGTTTTGGTCTAAGAGCACACACTGAAGCTTTCTTT; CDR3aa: CASSFGLRAHTEAFF
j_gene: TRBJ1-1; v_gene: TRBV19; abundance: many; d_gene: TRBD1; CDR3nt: TGTGCCAGTAGTATGGGACAGAATCAGAACACTGAAGCTTTCTTT; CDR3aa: CASSMGQNQNTEAFF
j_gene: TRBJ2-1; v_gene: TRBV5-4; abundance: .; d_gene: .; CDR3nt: TGTGCCAGCAGTTGGGCCCTGCGGGGCGGCTCCTACAATGAGCAGTTCTTC; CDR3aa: CASSWALRGGSYNEQFF
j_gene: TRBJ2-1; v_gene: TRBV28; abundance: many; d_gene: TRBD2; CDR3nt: TGTGCCAGCAGTCCTAGCGGGACCCCCAATGAGCAGTTCTTC; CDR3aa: CASSPSGTPNEQFF
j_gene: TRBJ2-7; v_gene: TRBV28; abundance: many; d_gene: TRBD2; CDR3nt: TGTGCCAGCAGTCCGTCACTAGCGGGAGGCCCCCAAACCTACGAGCAGTACTTC; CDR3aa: CASSPSLAGGPQTYEQYF
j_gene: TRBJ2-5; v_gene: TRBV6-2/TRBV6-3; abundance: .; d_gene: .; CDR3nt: TGTGCCAGCAGTGTCCAGGACAGTCAAGAGACCCAGTACTTC; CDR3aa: CASSVQDSQETQYF
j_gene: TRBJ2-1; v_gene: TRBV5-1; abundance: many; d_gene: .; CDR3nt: TGCGCCAGCGCAAGAAGTGGGACAAATGAAGCCCTTAACAATGAGCAGTTCTTC; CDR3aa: CASARSGTNEALNNEQFF
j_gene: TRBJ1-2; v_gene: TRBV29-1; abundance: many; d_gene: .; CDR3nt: TGCAGCGCCGCCCCGGGAGGAAGGGGCTATGGCTACACCTTC; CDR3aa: CSAAPGGRGYGYTF
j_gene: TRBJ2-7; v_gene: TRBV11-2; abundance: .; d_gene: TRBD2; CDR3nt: TGTGCCAGCAGATATGAGACTAGCGGGGGGGCCTACGAGCAGTACTTC; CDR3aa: CASRYETSGGAYEQYF
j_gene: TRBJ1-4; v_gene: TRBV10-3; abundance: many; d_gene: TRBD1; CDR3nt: TGTGCCATCAGTTCCGGGACAGGGAATGAAAAACTGTTTTTT; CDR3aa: CAISSGTGNEKLFF
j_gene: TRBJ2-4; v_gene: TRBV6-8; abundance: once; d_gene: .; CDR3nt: TGTGCCAGCAGTTACAGGGGAGACATTCAGTACTTC; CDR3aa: CASSYRGDIQYF
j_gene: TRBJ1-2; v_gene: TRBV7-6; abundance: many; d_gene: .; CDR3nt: TGTGCCAGCAGCTTAGATCCCCCCGCGGGGAAGAATGGCTACACCTTC; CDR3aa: CASSLDPPAGKNGYTF
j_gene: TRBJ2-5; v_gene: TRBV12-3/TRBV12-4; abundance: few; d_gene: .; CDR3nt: TGTGCCAGCAGTCTTCATCAAGAGACCCAGTACTTC; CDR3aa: CASSLHQETQYF
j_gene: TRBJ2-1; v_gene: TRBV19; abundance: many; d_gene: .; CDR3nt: TGTGCCAGTAGTATCACCTCGCCGAGCTACAATGAGCAGTTCTTC; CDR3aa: CASSITSPSYNEQFF
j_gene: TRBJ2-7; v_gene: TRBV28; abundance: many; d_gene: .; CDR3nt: TGTGCCAGCAGTTTTCCCCGGGGTAGTACCTACGAGCAGTACTTC; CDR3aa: CASSFPRGSTYEQYF
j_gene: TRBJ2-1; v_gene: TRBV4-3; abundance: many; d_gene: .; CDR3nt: TGCGCCAGCAGCCAAGGATGGGGGGCACTTAACAATGAGCAGTTCTTC; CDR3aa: CASSQGWGALNNEQFF
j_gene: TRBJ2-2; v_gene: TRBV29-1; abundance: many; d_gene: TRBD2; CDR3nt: TGCAGCGTCTGGACTAGCGTCGGTCGGGGAGCTGCCCTGTTTTTT; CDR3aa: CSVWTSVGRGAALFF
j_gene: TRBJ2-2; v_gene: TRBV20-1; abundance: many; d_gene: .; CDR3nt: TGCAGTGCTAGAGCGGGGGCGAACACCGGGGAGCTGTTTTTT; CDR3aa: CSARAGANTGELFF
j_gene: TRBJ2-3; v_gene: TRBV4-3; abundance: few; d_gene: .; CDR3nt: TGCGCCAGCAGCCAAAGCGCAGACACAGATACGCAGTATTTT; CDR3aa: CASSQSADTDTQYF
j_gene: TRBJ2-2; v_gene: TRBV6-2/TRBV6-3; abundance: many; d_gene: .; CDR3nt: .; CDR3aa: CASSYPEPGQGASGHRGAVFF
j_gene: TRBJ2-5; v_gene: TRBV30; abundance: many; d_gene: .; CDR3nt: TGTGCCTGGAGAAGAGCGGGACAGCAAGAGACCCAGTACTTC; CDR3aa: CAWRRAGQQETQYF
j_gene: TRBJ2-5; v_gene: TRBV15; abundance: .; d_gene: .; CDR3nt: TGTGCCACCAGCAGAGATTTAGATGGGGGTGCCTACCAAGAGACCCAGTACTTC; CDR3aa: CATSRDLDGGAYQETQYF
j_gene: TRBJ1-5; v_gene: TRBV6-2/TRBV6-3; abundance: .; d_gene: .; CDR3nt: TGTGCCAGCAACCCGAACGGGGAGGGCCGGCCCCAGCATTTT; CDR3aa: CASNPNGEGRPQHF
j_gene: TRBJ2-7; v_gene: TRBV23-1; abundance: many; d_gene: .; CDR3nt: TGCGCCAGCAGTCAATCACGGGGCCCCTACGAGCAGTACTTC; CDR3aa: CASSQSRGPYEQYF
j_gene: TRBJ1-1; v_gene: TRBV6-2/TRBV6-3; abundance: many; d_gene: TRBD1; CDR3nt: TGTGCCAGCAGTTACCCGACAGGGATGGGCACTGAAGCTTTCTTT; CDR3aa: CASSYPTGMGTEAFF
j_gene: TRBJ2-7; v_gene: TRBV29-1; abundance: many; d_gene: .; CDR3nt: TGCAGCGTTGGCGACGGGGGTCGGAGCTCCTACGAGCAGTACTTC; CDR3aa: CSVGDGGRSSYEQYF
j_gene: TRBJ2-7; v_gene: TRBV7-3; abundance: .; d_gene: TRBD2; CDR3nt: TGTGCCAGCAGCCCCCCCCCACGGCTAGCGGGGGGTAGCTCCTACGAGCAGTACTTC; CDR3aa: CASSPPPRLAGGSSYEQYF
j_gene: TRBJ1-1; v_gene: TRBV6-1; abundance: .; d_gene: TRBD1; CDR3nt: TGTGCCAGCAGTACCCGACAGGGGGCTAGGGTTACTGAAGCTTTCTTT; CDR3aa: CASSTRQGARVTEAFF
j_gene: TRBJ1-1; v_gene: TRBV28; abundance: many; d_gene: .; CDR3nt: TGTGCCAGCAGTTTGTCCCGGCGCGCCACTGAAGCTTTCTTT; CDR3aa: CASSLSRRATEAFF
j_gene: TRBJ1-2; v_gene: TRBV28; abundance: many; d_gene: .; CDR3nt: TGTGCCAGCAGTTTAACGTCGGGCAGGGGTTCAACCCTCTATGGCTACACCTTC; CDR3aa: CASSLTSGRGSTLYGYTF
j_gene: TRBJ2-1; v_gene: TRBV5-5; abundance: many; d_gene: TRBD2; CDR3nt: TGTGCCAGCAGTTGGAGGGGACTAAGGAGCTCCTACAATGAGCAGTTCTTC; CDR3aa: CASSWRGLRSSYNEQFF
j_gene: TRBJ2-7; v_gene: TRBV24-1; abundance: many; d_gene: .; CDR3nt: TGTGCCACCAGACCGAGGGGGGAAAATTTTTACGAGCAGTACTTC; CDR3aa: CATRPRGENFYEQYF
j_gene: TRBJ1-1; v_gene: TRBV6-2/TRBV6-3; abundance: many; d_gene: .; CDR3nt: TGTGCCAGCAGCAGTGAATGGACAAACACTGAAGCTTTCTTT; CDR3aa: CASSSEWTNTEAFF
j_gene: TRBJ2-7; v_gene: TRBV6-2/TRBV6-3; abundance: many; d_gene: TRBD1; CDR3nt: TGTGCCAGCAGTGGGACAGCGTACGAGCAGTACTTC; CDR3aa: CASSGTAYEQYF
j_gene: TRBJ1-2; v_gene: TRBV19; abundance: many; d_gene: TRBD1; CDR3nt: TGTGCCAGTACCCCGACAGGGGTTGATGGCTACACCTTC; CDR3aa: CASTPTGVDGYTF
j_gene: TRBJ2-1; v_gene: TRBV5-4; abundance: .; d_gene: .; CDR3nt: TGTGCCAGCAGCTTGGCGGGTACCAGGGCCCATGAGCAGTTCTTC; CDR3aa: CASSLAGTRAHEQFF
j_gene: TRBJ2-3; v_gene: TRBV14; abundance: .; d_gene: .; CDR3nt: TGTGCCAGCAGCCGCAGCGGTACAGATACGCAGTATTTT; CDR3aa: CASSRSGTDTQYF
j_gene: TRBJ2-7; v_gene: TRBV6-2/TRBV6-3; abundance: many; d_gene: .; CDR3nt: TGTGCCACCGCGTCGGGGGGCGGAGGATACGAGCAGTACTTC; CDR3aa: CATASGGGGYEQYF
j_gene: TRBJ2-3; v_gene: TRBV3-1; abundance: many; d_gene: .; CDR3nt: TGTGCCAGCAGCCAGGGAGATACGCAGTATTTT; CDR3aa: CASSQGDTQYF
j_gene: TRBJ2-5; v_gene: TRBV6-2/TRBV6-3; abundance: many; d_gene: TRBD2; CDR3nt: TGTGCCAGCAGTCTCACTAGCGGGGGGCCTCAAGAGACCCAGTACTTC; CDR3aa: CASSLTSGGPQETQYF
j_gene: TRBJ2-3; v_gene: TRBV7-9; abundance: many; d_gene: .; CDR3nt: TGTGCCAGCAGCTTAGTGGACGGGATTGGCACAGATACGCAGTATTTT; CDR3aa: CASSLVDGIGTDTQYF
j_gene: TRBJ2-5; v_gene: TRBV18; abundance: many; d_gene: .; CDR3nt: TGTGCCAGCTCACCAGGCTTCGGGGGAGAGACCCAGTACTTC; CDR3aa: CASSPGFGGETQYF